This TCR beta chain was recorded in a study of early T cells in non-severe SARS-CoV-2 infection. For the study at large: Sequencing of unsorted whole blood was done on bulk RNA, leaving chains unpaired. Study observations and caveats: VDJdb-based matching was biased toward anti-spike CD8 responses and missed private and CD4 specificities.

With 5 bases removed from V and 3 bases from J, the gap between germline ends came to 15 bases. This CDR3 region has 15 residues. Germline assignment: CDR1 MDHEN and CDR2 SYDVKM. This clonotype showed up just a few times. Its antigen is still unknown. Molecules of cDNA were individually given unique molecular identifiers that were attached to them. TCRdb reprocessed the 5' RACE reads with MiXCR, giving one entry per CDR3 protein. This table has some 77,000 distinct CDR3 sequences, 8.5% to 10% appearing once. Sequenced material: whole blood. The clonotype originates from an adult who was a healthcare worker with PCR-confirmed SARS-CoV-2 infection or an uninfected control (not recorded which). The J gene is TRBJ2-3, the V gene TRBV28; D perhaps matches TRBD2 (5 bases). For the CDR3, the DNA is TGTGCCAGCAGTGGTGACGGCGGGTGGACAGATACGCAGTATTTT. Its protein product is CASSGDGGWTDTQYF.